Listed here are 15 T cell receptor beta chains from one sample, sequenced in a study of cytomegalovirus exposure and HLA in healthy donors. With 60 Vbeta and 13 Jbeta primers, the PCR was carried out. TCRdb's table, derived via immunoSEQ multiplex PCR, lists solely in-frame clones and lacks some. Here the sample spans 150,000 or so clones, approximately 80% being singletons. Sample: PBMCs. These receptors were obtained from a woman aged 40 to 55 in good health and CMV-seropositive.

The chain joins TRBV9 to TRBJ2-3; 14 bases match TRBD2. The CDR3 contains 18 residues. Germline CDR1 is SGDLS and CDR2 is YYNGEE. Trimming at V came to 5 bases and at J to 2 bases, leaving 10 bases not matched to a gene. The CDR3, as DNA: TGTGCCAGCAGTCCCGGACTAGCGGGAGGCCTTAACACAGATACGCAGTATTTT. Translating gives CASSPGLAGGLNTDTQYF.

The chain recombines TRBV11-2 with TRBJ2-5; 8 bases are shared with TRBD2. Trimming took 3 bases from V and 4 from J; bases not matched to a gene: 13. Germline V gene data show CDR1 as SGHAT and CDR2 as FQNNGV. This CDR3 is built from 17 residues. The CDR3 spells CASSFSVTGRAIETQYF. The CDR3 region has the DNA TGTGCCAGCAGCTTTTCTGTGACCGGGAGGGCTATAGAGACCCAGTACTTC.

The rearrangement uses TRBV10-3 and TRBJ2-5, with 8 bases fitting TRBD1. The V gene's germline CDR1 is ENHRY and CDR2 SYGVKD. There are 13 residues in the CDR3. Trimming at V came to 3 bases and at J to 4 bases, leaving 1 base not matched to a gene. CDR3 amino acids: CAISDRGRETQYF. The CDR3 bases are TGTGCCATCAGTGACAGGGGGCGAGAGACCCAGTACTTC.

CDR3 coding DNA: TGTGCCAGCAGCGCCGGACAGGGGGTAATCTCTGGAAACACCATATATTTT. This encodes CASSAGQGVISGNTIYF. The chain has TRBV9 and TRBJ1-3; 10 bases are a match to TRBD1. The CDR3 loop spans 17 amino acids. Germline V gene data show CDR1 as SGDLS and CDR2 as YYNGEE. The J segment lost 0 bases and the V segment lost 3 bases, leaving 6 bases of the junction unmatched.

The V call is TRBV7-8, the J call TRBJ2-7; D is unresolved. The V and J ends lost 5 bases and 3 bases respectively, with 5 bases between them. The length of the CDR3 is 11 residues. Per the germline V gene, CDR1 is SGHVS and CDR2 is FQNEAQ. For the CDR3, the DNA is TGTGCCAGCAGCCCCCGCTACGAGCAGTACTTC. This encodes CASSPRYEQYF.

The chain joins TRBV10-3 to TRBJ2-3, with 7 bases matching TRBD2. The CDR3 length is 15 residues. CDR1 is ENHRY and CDR2 is SYGVKD in the germline V gene. The J segment lost 0 bases and the V segment lost 8 bases, leaving 8 bases of the junction unmatched. Written as DNA, the CDR3 is TGTGCCATCTGGGCGGGAGAATGGAGCACAGATACGCAGTATTTT. Translation: CAIWAGEWSTDTQYF.

The chain is built from TRBV9 and TRBJ1-6; 7 bases line up with TRBD1. With V trimmed by 3 bases and J by 10 bases, 7 bases remained unmatched. Germline CDR1 reads SGDLS; CDR2 reads YYNGEE. This CDR3 has 14 amino acids. In nucleotides, the CDR3 is TGTGCCAGCAGCGCTAACAGGGGTCACTCACCCCTCCACTTT. Translation gives CASSANRGHSPLHF. Looking up the rest from reference TRBV9 and TRBJ1-6 gives the full variable domain: DSGVTQTPKHLITATGQRVTLRCSPRSGDLSVYWYQQSLDQGLQFLIQYYNGEERAKGNILERFSAQQFPDLHSELNLSSLELGDSALYFCASSANRGHSPLHFGNGTRLTVT.

The J gene is TRBJ1-2, the V gene TRBV28; D unclear. CDR1 and CDR2 from the germline V gene are MDHEN and SYDVKM. The CDR3 totals 14 residues. V gave up 4 bases and J gave up 1 base, with 10 bases separating them. CDR3 amino acids: CASSSIGLNYGYTF. CDR3 in DNA: TGTGCCAGCAGTTCCATTGGACTTAACTATGGCTACACCTTC.

The J gene is TRBJ2-6, the V gene TRBV19, with 7 nucleotides matching TRBD2. CDR3 length: 15 amino acids. Germline CDR1 is LNHDA and CDR2 is SQIVND (reference sequence). The CDR3: CGSCGGGSGANVLTF. Here the CDR3 DNA reads TGTGGGTCTTGCGGGGGAGGCTCTGGGGCCAACGTCCTGACTTTC.

The chain combines TRBV6-1 with TRBJ2-5; D gene unclear. The CDR3 has 18 amino acids. The germline gives CDR1 MNHNS, CDR2 SASEGT. V was trimmed by 1 base and J by 2 bases, leaving 20 bases between them. This chain's CDR3 is CASSEGVLAGSSQETQYF. CDR3 nucleotides: TGTGCCAGCAGTGAAGGGGTGTTGGCAGGCTCATCACAAGAGACCCAGTACTTC.

The chain links TRBV7-3 to TRBJ2-7, with TRBD1 matching over 11 bases. This CDR3 region has 16 residues. Germline trimming cut 5 bases from V and 3 bases from J; bases unmatched to any gene: 9. Germline CDR1 reads SGHTA; CDR2 reads FQGTGA. The DNA for the CDR3 is TGTGCCAGCAGCGCCTCCGGGACAGGGGGTCTCTACGAGCAGTACTTC. Translation: CASSASGTGGLYEQYF.

The rearrangement uses TRBV19 and TRBJ2-1; 12 bases align to TRBD2. There are 17 residues in the CDR3. CDR1 is LNHDA, CDR2 SQIVND, per germline (reference sequence). With V trimmed by 6 bases and J by 10 bases, 16 bases remained unmatched. The CDR3 DNA reads as TGTGCCAGTAGCCTAGACACCGGGACTAGCGGGCGGAAAGAGCAGTTCTTC. Translating gives CASSLDTGTSGRKEQFF. The whole variable domain, filled in from reference TRBV19 and TRBJ2-1, reads DGGITQSPKYLFRKEGQNVTLSCEQNLNHDAMYWYRQDPGQGLRLIYYSQIVNDFQKGDIAEGYSVSREKKESFPLTVTSAQKNPTAFYLCASSLDTGTSGRKEQFFGPGTRLTVL.

The gene calls are TRBV28 and TRBJ2-3; 7 bases map to TRBD1. Germline V gives CDR1 MDHEN, CDR2 SYDVKM. With 6 bases clipped from V and 3 bases from J, the junction kept 12 bases outside the gene matches. The CDR3 spans 16 residues. The CDR3 is CASSLPILGQTDTQYF. The CDR3, as DNA: TGTGCCAGCAGCCTACCGATATTGGGACAGACAGATACGCAGTATTTT.

The V gene is TRBV2, the J gene TRBJ2-1, with 9 bases fitting TRBD2. The CDR3 has 16 amino acids. Trimming removed 4 bases from V and 7 bases from J; junction bases left unmatched: 11. Germline V CDR1 and CDR2: SNHLY, FYNNEI. The CDR3 nucleotides are TGTGCCAGCAGTGCCCCCTCTGCGGGAGGGGGTAATGAGCAGTTCTTC. This codes for CASSAPSAGGGNEQFF.

The chain carries TRBV6-1 and TRBJ2-7; D is ambiguous. V dropped 3 bases and J dropped 2 bases, with 14 bases sitting between them. The germline V gene has CDR1 MNHNS and CDR2 SASEGT. The CDR3 loop spans 15 amino acids. Here the CDR3 DNA reads TGTGCCAGCAGTGATATGCCTAGTCTACCCTACGAGCAGTACTTC. The encoded protein is CASSDMPSLPYEQYF.